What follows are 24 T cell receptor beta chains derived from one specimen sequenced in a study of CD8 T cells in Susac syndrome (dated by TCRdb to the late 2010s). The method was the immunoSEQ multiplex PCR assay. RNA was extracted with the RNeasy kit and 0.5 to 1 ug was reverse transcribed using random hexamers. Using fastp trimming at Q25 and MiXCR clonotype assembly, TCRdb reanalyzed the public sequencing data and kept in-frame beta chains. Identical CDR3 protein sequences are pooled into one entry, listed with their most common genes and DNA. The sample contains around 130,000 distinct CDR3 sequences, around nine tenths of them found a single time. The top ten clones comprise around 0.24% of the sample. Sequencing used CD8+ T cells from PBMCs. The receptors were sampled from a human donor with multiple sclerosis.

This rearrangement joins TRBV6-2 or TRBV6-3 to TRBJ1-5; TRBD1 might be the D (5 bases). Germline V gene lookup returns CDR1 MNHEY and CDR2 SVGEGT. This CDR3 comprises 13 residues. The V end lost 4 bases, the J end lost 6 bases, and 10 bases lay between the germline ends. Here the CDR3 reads CASSLGGAQPQHF. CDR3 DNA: TGTGCCAGCAGTTTGGGGGGAGCTCAGCCCCAGCATTTT.

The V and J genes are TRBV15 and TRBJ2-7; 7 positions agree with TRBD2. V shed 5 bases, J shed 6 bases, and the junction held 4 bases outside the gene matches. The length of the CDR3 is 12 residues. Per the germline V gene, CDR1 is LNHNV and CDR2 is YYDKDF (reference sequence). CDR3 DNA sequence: TGTGCCACCAGCGGGGGGGGGAGCGAGCAGTACTTC. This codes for CATSGGGSEQYF.

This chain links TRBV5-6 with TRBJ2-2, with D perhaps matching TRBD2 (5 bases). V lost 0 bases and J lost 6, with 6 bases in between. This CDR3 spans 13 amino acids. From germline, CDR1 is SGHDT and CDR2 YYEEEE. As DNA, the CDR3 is TGTGCCAGCAGCTTGGTCGGGGCCGGGGAGCTGTTTTTT. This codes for CASSLVGAGELFF. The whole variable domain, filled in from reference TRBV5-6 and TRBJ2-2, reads DAGVTQSPTHLIKTRGQQVTLRCSPKSGHDTVSWYQQALGQGPQFIFQYYEEEERQRGNFPDRFSGHQFPNYSSELNVNALLLGDSALYLCASSLVGAGELFFGEGSRLTVL.

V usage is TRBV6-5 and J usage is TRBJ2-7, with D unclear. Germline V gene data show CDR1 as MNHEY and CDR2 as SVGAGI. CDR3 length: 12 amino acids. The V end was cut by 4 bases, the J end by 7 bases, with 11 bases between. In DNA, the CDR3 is TGTGCCAGCAGTTTCCCTGGTGGAGAGCAGTACTTC. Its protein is CASSFPGGEQYF.

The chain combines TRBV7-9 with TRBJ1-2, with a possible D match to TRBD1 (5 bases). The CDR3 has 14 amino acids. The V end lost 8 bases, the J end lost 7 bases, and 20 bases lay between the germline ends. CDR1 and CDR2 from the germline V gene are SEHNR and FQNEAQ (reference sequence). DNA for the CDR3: TGTGCCAGCGACTCACAAGGGGAGCTGGCTGGCTACACCTTC. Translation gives CASDSQGELAGYTF.

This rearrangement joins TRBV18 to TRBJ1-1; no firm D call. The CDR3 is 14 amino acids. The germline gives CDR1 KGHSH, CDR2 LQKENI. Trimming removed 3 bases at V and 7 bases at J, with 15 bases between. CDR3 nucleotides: TGTGCCAGCTCACCTCCCCCGGACCCGGGTGAAGCTTTCTTT. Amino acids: CASSPPPDPGEAFF. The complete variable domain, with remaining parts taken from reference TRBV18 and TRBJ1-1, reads NAGVMQNPRHLVRRRGQEARLRCSPMKGHSHVYWYRQLPEEGLKFMVYLQKENIIDESGMPKERFSAEFPKEGPSILRIQQVVRGDSAAYFCASSPPPDPGEAFFGQGTRLTVV.

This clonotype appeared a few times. DNA for the CDR3: TGTGCCAGCAGTGAGGGATACTACGAGCAGTACTTC. Its protein is CASSEGYYEQYF. This chain links TRBV6-1 with TRBJ2-7; D gene unclear. This CDR3 is 12 amino acids long. From germline, CDR1 is MNHNS and CDR2 SASEGT. V lost 3 bases, J lost 3 bases, and 6 bases lay in between.

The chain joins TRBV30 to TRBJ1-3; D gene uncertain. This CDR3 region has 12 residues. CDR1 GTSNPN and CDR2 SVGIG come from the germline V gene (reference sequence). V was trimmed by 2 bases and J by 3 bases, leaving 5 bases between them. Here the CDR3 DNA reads TGTGCCTGGAGTCTGGGTGGAAACACCATATATTTT. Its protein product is CAWSLGGNTIYF.

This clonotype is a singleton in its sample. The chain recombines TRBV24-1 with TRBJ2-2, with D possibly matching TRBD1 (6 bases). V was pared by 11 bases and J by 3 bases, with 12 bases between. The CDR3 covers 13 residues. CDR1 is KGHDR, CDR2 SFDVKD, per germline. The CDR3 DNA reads TGTGCCATTCCGGGACAACACACCGGGGAGCTGTTTTTT. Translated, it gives CAIPGQHTGELFF.

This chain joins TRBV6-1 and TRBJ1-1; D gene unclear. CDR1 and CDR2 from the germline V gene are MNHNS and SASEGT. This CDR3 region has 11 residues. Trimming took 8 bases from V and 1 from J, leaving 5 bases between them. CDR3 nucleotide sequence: TGTGCCAGCCCAAGGAACACTGAAGCTTTCTTT. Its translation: CASPRNTEAFF.

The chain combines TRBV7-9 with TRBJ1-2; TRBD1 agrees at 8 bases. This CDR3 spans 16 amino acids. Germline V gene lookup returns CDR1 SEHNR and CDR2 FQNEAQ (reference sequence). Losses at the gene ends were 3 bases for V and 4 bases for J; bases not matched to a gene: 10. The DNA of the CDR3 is TGTGCCAGCAGCTTGACCAACAGGGGGAACTCCTATGGCTACACCTTC. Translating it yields CASSLTNRGNSYGYTF.

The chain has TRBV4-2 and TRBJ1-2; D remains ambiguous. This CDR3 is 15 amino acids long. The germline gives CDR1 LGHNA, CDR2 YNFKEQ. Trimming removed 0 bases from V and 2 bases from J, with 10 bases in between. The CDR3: CASSQDMGINYGYTF. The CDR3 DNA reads TGTGCCAGCAGCCAAGATATGGGAATAAACTATGGCTACACCTTC.

The CDR3 region is CASSQDRILTGELFF. As DNA, the CDR3 is TGCGCCAGCAGCCAAGACAGGATTTTGACCGGGGAGCTGTTTTTT. The chain couples TRBV4-3 to TRBJ2-2, with D unresolved. Germline V CDR1 and CDR2: LGHNA, YSLEER. Trimming removed 0 bases from V and 5 bases from J, with 10 bases in between. This CDR3 has 15 amino acids.

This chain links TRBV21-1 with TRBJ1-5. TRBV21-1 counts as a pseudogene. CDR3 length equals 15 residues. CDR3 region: CASSKTAGLNQPQHF. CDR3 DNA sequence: TGTGCCAGCAGCAAAACGGCGGGACTCAATCAGCCCCAGCATTTT.

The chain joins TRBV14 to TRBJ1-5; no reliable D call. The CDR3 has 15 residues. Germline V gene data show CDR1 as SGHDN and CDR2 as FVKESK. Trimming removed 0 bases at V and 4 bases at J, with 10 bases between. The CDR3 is CASSQDRSPNQPQHF. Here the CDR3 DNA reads TGTGCCAGCAGCCAAGATCGTTCGCCGAATCAGCCCCAGCATTTT.

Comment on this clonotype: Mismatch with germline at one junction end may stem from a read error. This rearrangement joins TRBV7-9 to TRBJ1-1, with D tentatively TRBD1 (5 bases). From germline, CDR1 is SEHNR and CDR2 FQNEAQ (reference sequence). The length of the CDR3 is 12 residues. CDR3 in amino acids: CATLLGHGESFF. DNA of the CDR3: TGTGCCACCCTGTTGGGGCATGGTGAATCTTTCTTT.

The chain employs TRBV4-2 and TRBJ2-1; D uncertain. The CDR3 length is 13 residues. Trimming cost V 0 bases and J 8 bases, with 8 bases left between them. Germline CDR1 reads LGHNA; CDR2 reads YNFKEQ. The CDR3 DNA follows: TGTGCCAGCAGCCAAGATCTAAAGGATGAGCAGTTCTTC. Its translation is CASSQDLKDEQFF.

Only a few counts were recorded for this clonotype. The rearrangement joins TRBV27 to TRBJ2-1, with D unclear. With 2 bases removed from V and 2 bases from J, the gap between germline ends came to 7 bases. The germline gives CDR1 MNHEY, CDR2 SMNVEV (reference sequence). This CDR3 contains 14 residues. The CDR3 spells CASSLRGTYNEQFF. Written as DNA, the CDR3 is TGTGCCAGCAGTTTACGCGGCACCTACAATGAGCAGTTCTTC.

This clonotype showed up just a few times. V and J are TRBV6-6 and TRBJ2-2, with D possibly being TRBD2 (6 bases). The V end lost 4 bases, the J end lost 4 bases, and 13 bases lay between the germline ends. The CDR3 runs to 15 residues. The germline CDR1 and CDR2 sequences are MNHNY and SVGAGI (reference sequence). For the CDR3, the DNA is TGTGCCAGCAGTTTTGGGGGAGGCAGCACCGGGGAGCTGTTTTTT. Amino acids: CASSFGGGSTGELFF.

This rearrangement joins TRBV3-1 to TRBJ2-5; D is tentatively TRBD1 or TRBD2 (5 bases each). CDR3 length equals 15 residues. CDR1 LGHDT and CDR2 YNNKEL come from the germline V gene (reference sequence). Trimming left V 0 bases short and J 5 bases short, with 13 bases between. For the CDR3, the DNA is TGTGCCAGCAGCCAAGACTCGGGGCTTTTGGAGACCCAGTACTTC. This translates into CASSQDSGLLETQYF.

CDR3 in amino acids: CSAAGTSDSYEQYF. Here the CDR3 DNA reads TGCAGTGCGGCCGGGACTAGCGACTCCTACGAGCAGTACTTC. The chain recombines TRBV20-1 with TRBJ2-7; TRBD2 matches at 10 bases. The CDR3 length is 14 residues. Trimming at V came to 6 bases and at J to 0 bases, leaving 5 bases not matched to a gene. The germline V gene has CDR1 DFQATT and CDR2 SNEGSKA (reference sequence).

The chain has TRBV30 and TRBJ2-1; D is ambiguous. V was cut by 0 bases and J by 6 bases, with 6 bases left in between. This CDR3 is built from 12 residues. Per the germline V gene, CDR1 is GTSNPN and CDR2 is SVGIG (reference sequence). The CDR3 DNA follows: TGTGCCTGGAGTGTAGGCCTCAATGAGCAGTTCTTC. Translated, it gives CAWSVGLNEQFF.

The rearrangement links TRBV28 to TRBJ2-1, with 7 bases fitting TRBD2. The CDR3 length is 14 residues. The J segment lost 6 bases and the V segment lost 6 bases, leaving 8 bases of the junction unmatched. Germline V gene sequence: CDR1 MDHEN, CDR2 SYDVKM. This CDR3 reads CASSFSGRTNEQFF. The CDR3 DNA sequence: TGTGCCAGCAGCTTTAGCGGGCGAACCAATGAGCAGTTCTTC. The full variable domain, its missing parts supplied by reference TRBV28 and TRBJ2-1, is DVKVTQSSRYLVKRTGEKVFLECVQDMDHENMFWYRQDPGLGLRLIYFSYDVKMKEKGDIPEGYSVSREKKERFSLILESASTNQTSMYLCASSFSGRTNEQFFGPGTRLTVL.

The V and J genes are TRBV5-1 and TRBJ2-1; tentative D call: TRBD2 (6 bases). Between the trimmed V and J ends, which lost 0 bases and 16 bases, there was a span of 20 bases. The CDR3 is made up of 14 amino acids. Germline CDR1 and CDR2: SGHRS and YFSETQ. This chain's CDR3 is CASSLETYGSVGFF. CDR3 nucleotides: TGCGCCAGCAGCTTGGAGACCTACGGGAGTGTCGGTTTCTTC.